The rows below give T cell receptor beta chains drawn from one sample of a study of blood T cell repertoires in COVID-19. The assay was immunoSEQ multiplex PCR, and TCRdb's table has in-frame clones only and misses some. The table shows a few hundred thousand clones, with approximately 90% occurring only once. Source material: PBMCs or T cells enriched from blood (not recorded which). The receptors shown here come from a woman between 18 and 30 years old who had recovered from COVID-19. CDR3s include the opening cysteine and the closing phenylalanine or tryptophan. Each record gives: D gene, clone size, J gene, V gene, CDR3 protein, CDR3 DNA. D genes are given only for firm matches. Not all rows give a size; the values are once, few, many and, for expanded clones, a class.

TRBD2	few	TRBJ2-1	TRBV7-9	CASSLGLQLAGNEQFF	TGTGCCAGCAGCTTAGGGTTACAACTAGCGGGCAATGAGCAGTTCTTC
-	-	TRBJ1-2	TRBV7-6	CASSSTIPAGIVYGYTF	TGTGCCAGCAGCTCCACCATTCCCGCAGGGATAGTCTATGGCTACACCTTC
-	-	TRBJ1-1	TRBV7-3	CASRTMGNTEAFF	TGTGCCAGCAGGACTATGGGGAACACTGAAGCTTTCTTT
-	-	TRBJ2-5	TRBV5-1	CASSLDSSGSETQYF	TGCGCCAGCAGCTTGGATTCGTCAGGGTCTGAGACCCAGTACTTC
TRBD2	-	TRBJ2-7	TRBV6-5	CASREGLARNEQYF	TGTGCCAGCAGAGAGGGACTAGCGAGGAACGAGCAGTACTTC
-	-	TRBJ1-5	TRBV6-1	CASSDQAGQPQHF	TGTGCCAGCAGTGATCAGGCAGGGCAGCCCCAGCATTTT
TRBD2	-	TRBJ2-7	TRBV28	CASSLWGGLAYEQYF	TGTGCCAGCAGTTTATGGGGGGGGTTGGCCTACGAGCAGTACTTC
-	-	TRBJ1-1	TRBV11-2	CASSLDRTAEAFF	TGTGCCAGCAGCTTAGACCGTACGGCTGAAGCTTTCTTT
TRBD1	-	TRBJ2-7	TRBV3-1/TRBV3-2	CASSQRDREYEQYF	TGTGCCAGCAGCCAAAGGGACAGGGAATACGAGCAGTACTTC
TRBD1	-	TRBJ1-5	TRBV20-1	CSASPGTGMGQPQHF	TGCAGTGCTAGTCCCGGGACAGGGATGGGTCAGCCCCAGCATTTT
TRBD1	-	TRBJ1-2	TRBV7-8	CASSPGQNYGYTF	TGTGCCAGCAGCCCGGGACAGAACTATGGCTACACCTTC
-	-	TRBJ2-4	TRBV4-2	CASSQDRSRVEAKNIQYF	TGTGCCAGCAGCCAAGATCGATCACGGGTCGAAGCCAAAAACATTCAGTACTTC
-	-	TRBJ2-1	TRBV13	CASSSESFRGPYNEQFF	TGTGCCAGCAGCTCCGAGTCATTCAGGGGCCCCTACAATGAGCAGTTCTTC
-	-	TRBJ2-3	TRBV27	CASSLLSVSTDTQYF	TGTGCCAGCAGTCTCCTTAGCGTAAGCACAGATACGCAGTATTTT
-	few	TRBJ1-5	TRBV6-5	CASSSSAAVGQPQHF	TGTGCCAGCAGTTCCTCCGCGGCAGTCGGTCAGCCCCAGCATTTT
TRBD2	-	TRBJ2-7	TRBV19	CASSNGLAYYEQYF	TGTGCCAGTAGTAACGGACTAGCGTACTACGAGCAGTACTTC
-	-	TRBJ1-1	TRBV5-1	CASMRGSWDTEAFF	TGCGCCAGCATGCGAGGTAGCTGGGACACTGAAGCTTTCTTT